A few counts support the clone carrying this T cell receptor (beta chain). The CDR3 covers 13 residues. Trimming removed 3 bases at V and 10 bases at J, with 13 bases between. Germline V CDR1 and CDR2: MNHEY, SMNVEV (reference sequence). The authors' processing: Reference gene primer amplification in the assay estimated nucleated cell counts. Measured with immunoSEQ multiplex PCR; TCRdb has only the in-frame clones, and not every one. V, J and clone size reflect that table, while D and trimming were determined from the DNA. The table shows 200,000 to 250,000 clones, with about 79% occurring only once. The sample comes from a study of blood T cell repertoires in COVID-19. About the research overall: Acute and convalescent COVID-19 samples came from the United States, Italy and Spain. T cells, B-cell-depleted T cells, or PBMCs supplied cDNA or gDNA.

The receptor was derived from a man aged 45-60 years with active or convalescent COVID-19. The chain joins TRBV27 to TRBJ2-4; D might be TRBD2 (6 bases). Sequencing was performed on peripheral blood. The CDR3 DNA follows: TGTGCCAGCAGTTTTAAGGCGGGGTGGATTCAGTACTTC. This sequence encodes CASSFKAGWIQYF.